This record concerns one T cell receptor beta chain sequence. The sample originates from a study of blood T cell repertoires in COVID-19. Overall study: Whether acute or convalescent, the COVID-19 samples came from the United States, Italy and Spain. T cells, B-cell-depleted T cells, or PBMCs supplied cDNA or gDNA.

J gave up 7 bases and V 2 bases, and 8 bases lay outside the gene matches. The CDR3 has 14 residues. The germline CDR1 and CDR2 sequences are GTSNPN and SVGIG (reference sequence). Participants came from 24 US areas, aged roughly 18 to 95 years. Source study methods: The assay estimated nucleated cells by amplifying reference gene primers. Libraries were prepared by immunoSEQ multiplex PCR; TCRdb keeps only in-frame clonotypes and omits some of them. V and J calls and clone size are given by that table; D and trimming were obtained from the DNA. The data show around 160,000 clones, around nine tenths seen once.

The receptor comes from a woman aged 25 to 45 with acute COVID-19. V usage is TRBV30 and J usage is TRBJ2-5; 9 nucleotides match TRBD1. The sample taken for sequencing was PBMCs or T cells enriched from blood (not recorded which). CDR3 protein: CAWSIGTGSWTQYF. CDR3 sequence (DNA): TGTGCCTGGAGTATTGGGACAGGGTCTTGGACCCAGTACTTC.